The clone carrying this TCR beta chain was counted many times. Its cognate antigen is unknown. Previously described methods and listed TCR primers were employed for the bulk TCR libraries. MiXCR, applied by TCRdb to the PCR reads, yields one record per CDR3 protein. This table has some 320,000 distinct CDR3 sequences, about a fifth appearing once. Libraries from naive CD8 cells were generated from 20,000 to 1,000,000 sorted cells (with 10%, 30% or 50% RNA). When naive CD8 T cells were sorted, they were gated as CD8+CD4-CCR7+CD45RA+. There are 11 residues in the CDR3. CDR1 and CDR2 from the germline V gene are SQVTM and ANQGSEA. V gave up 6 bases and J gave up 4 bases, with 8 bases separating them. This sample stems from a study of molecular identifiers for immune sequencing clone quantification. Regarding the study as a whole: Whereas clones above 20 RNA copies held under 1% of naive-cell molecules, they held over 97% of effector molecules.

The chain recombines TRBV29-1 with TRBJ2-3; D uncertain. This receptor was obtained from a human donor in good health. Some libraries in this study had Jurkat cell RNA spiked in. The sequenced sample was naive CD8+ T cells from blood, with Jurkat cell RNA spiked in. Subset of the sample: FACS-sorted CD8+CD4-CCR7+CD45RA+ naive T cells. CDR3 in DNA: TGCAGCGTCGCGTTGGCAGATACGCAGTATTTT. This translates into CSVALADTQYF.